This T cell receptor beta chain was captured in a study of T cell repertoires in cytomegalovirus infection. Study summary: TCR beta signatures that were public indicated CMV infection and matching HLA type.

TCRdb re-derived calls from the reads in MiXCR, one entry per CDR3 protein. Here the sample spans approximately 240,000 distinct CDR3 sequences, 9% to 15% being singletons. The study's findings and limits: Identification of carriers of CMV plus the relevant HLA was performed using cumulative public TCR beta family frequency. Within the response measured ex vivo, HLA-C-restricted CMV-specific TCR beta clonotypes were dominant.

This clonotype was observed many times. Its specificity is unknown. Trimming took off 6 bases at V and 9 bases at J, with 12 bases between the two ends. CDR3 size: 12 residues. Germline CDR1 is LGHDT and CDR2 is YNNKEL (reference sequence). The origin of this receptor is a human donor in good health (CMV status not recorded). Some clones in this sample may be carry-over from other donors' samples. Source material: PBMCs. The chain recombines TRBV3-1 with TRBJ2-1; unclear D gene. CDR3 sequence: CASRDVGTEQFF. The CDR3 coding sequence is TGTGCCAGCAGGGACGTAGGCACTGAGCAGTTCTTC.